The T cell receptor (beta chain) described here comes from a study of T cells in localized non-small cell lung cancer. The CDR3 loop spans 15 amino acids. CDR1 and CDR2 (germline): SGHDN, FVKESK. Between the trimmed V and J ends, which lost 1 base and 1 base, there was a span of 10 bases. The table lists this clone with a count of one. The antigen is not known. General study points: Prolonged overall survival went with higher T cell density in the blood. For the top 100 tumor clones, a median around 61 also appeared in adjacent lung. Among the tissues sampled, uninvolved adjacent lung had the highest T cell clonality, above tumor.

Profiling relied on immunoSEQ multiplex PCR, and the TCRdb table lists in-frame clones only, not all of them. The table includes 35,000 to 40,000 clones, 80% to 90% detected once. Specimen: peripheral blood, collected before any cancer treatment. The sequence came from a woman aged 35 to 70 with stage I lung adenocarcinoma. The chain is built from TRBV14 and TRBJ1-1, with D unclear. The CDR3 sequence: CASSQGWPGNTEAFF. Here the CDR3 DNA reads TGTGCCAGCAGCCAAGGTTGGCCGGGGAACACTGAAGCTTTCTTT.